One T cell receptor beta chain is described in this entry. Its matching antigen is unknown. From germline, CDR1 is MNHNS and CDR2 SASEGT. The CDR3 contains 13 residues. Each single cDNA molecule received a unique molecular identifier. Using its own MiXCR run on the 5' RACE reads, TCRdb lists one record per CDR3 protein. The data hold about 35,000 distinct CDR3 sequences, with about 4.7% observed a single time. The source of the sample is a study of early T cells in non-severe SARS-CoV-2 infection. Turning to the study itself: Chains from this unsorted whole-blood bulk RNA could not be paired. Study findings and constraints: Anti-spike CD8 responses were favored by VDJdb matching, which missed private and CD4 specificities.

The TCR comes from an adult who was a healthcare worker with PCR-confirmed SARS-CoV-2 infection or an uninfected control (not recorded which). This chain uses TRBV6-1 with TRBJ2-1; the D gene could be TRBD1 or TRBD2 (5 bases each). The sequenced sample consisted of whole blood. CDR3: CATPRDQYNEQFF. CDR3 DNA: TGTGCTACACCCAGGGACCAATACAATGAGCAGTTCTTC.